Detailed here is one TCR beta chain. Per germline, CDR1 SNHLY and CDR2 FYNNEI. The CDR3 has 15 amino acids. Unmatched junction bases numbered 4, after V lost 3 bases and J lost 5 bases. Sequenced by immunoSEQ multiplex PCR; TCRdb stores in-frame clones only, minus some. The sample includes around 320,000 clones, around 87% of them seen just once. This entry is derived from a study of blood T cell repertoires in COVID-19. Input material: peripheral blood. The J gene is TRBJ1-6, the V gene TRBV2; TRBD1 agrees at 7 bases. The clonotype comes from a man aged 18 to 29 with active or convalescent COVID-19. Here the CDR3 reads CASSDGGQNNSPLHF. CDR3 DNA sequence: TGTGCCAGCAGTGATGGGGGACAGAATAATTCACCCCTCCACTTT.